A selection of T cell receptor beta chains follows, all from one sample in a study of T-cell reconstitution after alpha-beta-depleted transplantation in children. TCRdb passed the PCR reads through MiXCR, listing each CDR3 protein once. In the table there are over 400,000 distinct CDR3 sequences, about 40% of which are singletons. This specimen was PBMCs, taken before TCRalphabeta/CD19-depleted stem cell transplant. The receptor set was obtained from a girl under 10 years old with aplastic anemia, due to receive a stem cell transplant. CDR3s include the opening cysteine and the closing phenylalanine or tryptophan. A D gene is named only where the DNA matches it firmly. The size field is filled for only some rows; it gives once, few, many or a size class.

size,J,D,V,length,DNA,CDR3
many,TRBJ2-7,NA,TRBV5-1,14,TGCGCCAGCAGCTTGGAGGGGAACTTGGACGAGCAGTACTTC,CASSLEGNLDEQYF
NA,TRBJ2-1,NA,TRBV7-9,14,TGTGCCAGCAGTCTTCAGTCCTCAGGGTCCGAGCAGTTCTTC,CASSLQSSGSEQFF
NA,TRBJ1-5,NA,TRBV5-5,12,TGTGCCAGCAGCTTTGGTACTCAGCCCCAGCATTTT,CASSFGTQPQHF
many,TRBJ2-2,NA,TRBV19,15,TGTGCCAGTAGGGATGGCGGGAAGTACACCGGGGAGCTGTTTTTT,CASRDGGKYTGELFF
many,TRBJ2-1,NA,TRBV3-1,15,TGTGCCAGCAGCCAAAGGGACATTTCCTACAATGAGCAGTTCTTC,CASSQRDISYNEQFF
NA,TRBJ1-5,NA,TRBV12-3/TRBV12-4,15,TGTGCCAGCAGCCCTAGGGGGGGCGGAAATCAGCCCCAGCATTTT,CASSPRGGGNQPQHF
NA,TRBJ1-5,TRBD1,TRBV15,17,TGTGCCACCAGCAGAGATCCTCGGGACAGGAGCAATCAGCCCCAGCATTTT,CATSRDPRDRSNQPQHF
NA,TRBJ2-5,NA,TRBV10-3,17,TGTGCCATCAGACGAGGGCAGGGGGGGGAACTAGAAGAGACCCAGTACTTC,CAIRRGQGGELEETQYF
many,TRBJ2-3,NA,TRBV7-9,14,TGTGCCAGCATCCCCCTAAGACCGGGAAATACGCAGTATTTT,CASIPLRPGNTQYF
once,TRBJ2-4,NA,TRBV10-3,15,TGTGCCATCAGTGAGTTAGGTGCCCCCAACGGCATTCAGTACTTC,CAISELGAPNGIQYF
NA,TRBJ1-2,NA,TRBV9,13,TGTGCCAGCAGCGTAGAAACAGGACGGGGCTACACCTTC,CASSVETGRGYTF
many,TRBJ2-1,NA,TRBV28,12,TGTGCCAGCAGTTCTACAGGGAGGCAGCAGTTCTTC,CASSSTGRQQFF
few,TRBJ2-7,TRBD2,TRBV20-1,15,TGCAGTGCGGCCCCTGGGTCTAGCGGGGGGTACGAGCAGTACTTC,CSAAPGSSGGYEQYF
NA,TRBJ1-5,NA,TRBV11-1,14,TGTGCCAGCAGCTTAAGGGAGGGCGATCAGCCCCAGCATTTT,CASSLREGDQPQHF
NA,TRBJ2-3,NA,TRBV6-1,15,TGTGCCAGCAGACAAAGACAGGTGCCCACAGATACGCAGTATTTT,CASRQRQVPTDTQYF
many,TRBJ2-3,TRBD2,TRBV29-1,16,TGCAGCGTTGAAGATCGGGGGGGCCTCGTCACAGATACGCAGTATTTT,CSVEDRGGLVTDTQYF
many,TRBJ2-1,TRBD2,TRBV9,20,TGTGCCAGCAGCGTGGACTCGTGGCCTAGCGGGAGTTACCCCTACAATGAGCAGTTCTTC,CASSVDSWPSGSYPYNEQFF
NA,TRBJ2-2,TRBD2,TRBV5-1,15,TGCGCCAGCAGCGGGGGGGAGACGAACACCGGGGAGCTGTTTTTT,CASSGGETNTGELFF
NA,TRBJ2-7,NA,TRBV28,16,TGTGCCAGCAGTTTGTCCATGCGGGGCGCTGCCTACGAGCAGTACTTC,CASSLSMRGAAYEQYF
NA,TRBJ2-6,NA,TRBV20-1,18,TGCAGTGCTAGACCTCAGGGGGGCAGGGACTCTGGGGCCAACGTCCTGACTTTC,CSARPQGGRDSGANVLTF
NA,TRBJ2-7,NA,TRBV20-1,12,TGCAGTGCGTGGGTAGGACGTTACGAGCAGTACTTC,CSAWVGRYEQYF
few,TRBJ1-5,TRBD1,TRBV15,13,TGTGCCACCGCCAGGGACAGGGTGACGGCCCAGCATTTT,CATARDRVTAQHF
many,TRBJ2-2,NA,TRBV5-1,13,TGCGCCAGCAGCTTGGTTGCCACCGGGGAGCTGTTTTTT,CASSLVATGELFF
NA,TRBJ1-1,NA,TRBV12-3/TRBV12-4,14,TGTGCCAGCAGGTTACAGGGAGGTAACACTGAAGCTTTCTTT,CASRLQGGNTEAFF
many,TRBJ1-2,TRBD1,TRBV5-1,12,TGCGCCAGCAGGACAGGGAACTATGGCTACACCTTC,CASRTGNYGYTF
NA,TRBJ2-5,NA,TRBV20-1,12,TGCAGTGCTAGGTCCAACGGCCGGGCCCAGTACTTC,CSARSNGRAQYF
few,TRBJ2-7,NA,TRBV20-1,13,TGCAGTGCTAGGAGTGGGGTTTCCTACGAGCAGTACTTC,CSARSGVSYEQYF
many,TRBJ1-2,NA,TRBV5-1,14,TGCGCCAGCAGCTTGGTTACAGCTGGATATGGCTACACCTTC,CASSLVTAGYGYTF
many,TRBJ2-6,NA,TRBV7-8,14,TGTGCCAGCAGCTTATCGACGGTCTTTAGAGTCCTGACTTTC,CASSLSTVFRVLTF